Listed below are T cell receptor beta chains from one sample, sequenced in a study of blood T cell repertoires in COVID-19. Sequenced by immunoSEQ multiplex PCR; TCRdb stores in-frame clones only, minus some. The sample has around 300,000 clones; 86% are singletons. The sequencing sample was made of peripheral blood. These receptors came from a woman aged 25 to 39 with active or convalescent COVID-19. The CDR3 runs from the conserved cysteine through the conserved F or W. D genes are given only for firm matches. The size field is filled for only some rows; it gives once, few, many or a size class.

TRBV6-4	TRBJ2-3	.	.	CASSVTVGDTQYF	TGTGCCAGCAGTGTGACAGTGGGAGATACGCAGTATTTT
TRBV5-1	TRBJ1-4	.	.	CASSSGASREKLFF	TGCGCCAGCAGCTCAGGGGCTTCGAGAGAAAAACTGTTTTTT
TRBV7-2	TRBJ2-4	.	.	CASSTPGARNIQYF	TGTGCCAGCAGCACCCCGGGAGCCAGAAACATTCAGTACTTC
TRBV5-5	TRBJ1-5	.	.	CASSFMAGTWGNQPQHF	TGTGCCAGCAGCTTTATGGCAGGGACATGGGGCAATCAGCCCCAGCATTTT
TRBV7-9	TRBJ1-3	few	TRBD1	CASGRTGVLGNTIYF	TGTGCCAGCGGGCGGACAGGGGTCCTCGGAAACACCATATATTTT
TRBV27	TRBJ1-1	.	TRBD1	CASSFYRGLGTGGVEAFF	TGTGCCAGCAGTTTTTATCGAGGCCTCGGGACAGGGGGAGTTGAAGCTTTCTTT
TRBV7-2	TRBJ1-5	.	.	CASSFPGSRQHF	TGTGCCAGCAGCTTTCCAGGGTCCCGGCAGCATTTT
TRBV30	TRBJ1-2	.	TRBD1	CACHTGAYGYTF	TGTGCCTGCCATACAGGGGCGTATGGCTACACCTTC
TRBV12-3/TRBV12-4	TRBJ1-2	.	.	CASSKWTWSYTF	TGTGCCAGCAGCAAATGGACATGGAGCTACACCTTC
TRBV18	TRBJ1-1	.	.	CASQGQQNTEAFF	TGTGCCAGCCAGGGGCAGCAGAACACTGAAGCTTTCTTT
TRBV10-3	TRBJ1-3	.	.	CAISDLGGSGNTIYF	TGTGCCATCAGTGACCTCGGGGGCTCTGGAAACACCATATATTTT
TRBV28	TRBJ1-1	once	.	CASSFGRGTEAFF	TGTGCCAGCAGTTTTGGGAGGGGTACTGAAGCTTTCTTT
TRBV16	TRBJ1-1	.	.	CASSQEGGTLPGVAEAFF	TGTGCCAGCAGCCAAGAGGGTGGAACCCTACCGGGGGTTGCTGAAGCTTTCTTT
TRBV9	TRBJ2-2	.	.	CAGSVEDSYTGELFF	TGTGCCGGCAGCGTAGAGGACAGCTACACCGGGGAGCTGTTTTTT
TRBV19	TRBJ1-3	.	TRBD1	CASIAADRVRSGNTIYF	TGTGCCAGTATCGCCGCGGACAGGGTACGCTCTGGAAACACCATATATTTT
TRBV5-4	TRBJ1-4	.	TRBD1	CASSRTGTGEKLFF	TGTGCCAGCAGCCGAACCGGGACAGGCGAAAAACTGTTTTTT
TRBV7-8	TRBJ1-1	.	.	CASSGRTPIVGAEAFF	TGTGCCAGCAGCGGGAGGACACCCATAGTAGGGGCTGAAGCTTTCTTT
TRBV5-8	TRBJ1-5	.	.	CASSLSRPGSNQPQHF	TGTGCCAGCAGCTTGTCTAGACCCGGGAGCAATCAGCCCCAGCATTTT
TRBV5-1	TRBJ2-1	.	.	CASSLDEEEQFF	TGCGCCAGCAGCTTGGACGAGGAAGAGCAGTTCTTC
TRBV5-5	TRBJ1-2	.	.	CASSLVPRSGGYTF	TGTGCCAGCAGCTTAGTTCCTAGAAGCGGTGGCTACACCTTC
TRBV7-3	TRBJ2-1	.	.	CASSLTGLHSYNEQFF	TGTGCCAGCAGCTTAACGGGACTCCACTCCTACAATGAGCAGTTCTTC
TRBV19	TRBJ1-2	.	TRBD1	CASRYQGAYGYTF	TGTGCCAGTAGATACCAGGGGGCCTATGGCTACACCTTC
TRBV5-1	TRBJ1-2	.	.	CASSSGPEGGYTF	TGCGCCAGCAGCTCCGGCCCTGAGGGAGGCTACACCTTC
TRBV5-8	TRBJ2-7	few	.	CASSVSNEQYF	TGTGCCAGCAGCGTGAGCAACGAGCAGTACTTC
TRBV24-1	TRBJ2-1	.	TRBD2	CATSDPSGGSSYNEQFF	TGTGCCACCAGTGACCCGAGCGGGGGAAGCTCCTACAATGAGCAGTTCTTC
TRBV5-1	TRBJ1-5	.	.	CASSLAGNQPQHF	TGCGCCAGCAGCTTGGCCGGTAATCAGCCCCAGCATTTT
TRBV4-3	TRBJ1-4	.	.	CASSQSPGRDTTNEKLFF	TGCGCCAGCAGCCAATCCCCGGGGAGGGATACTACTAATGAAAAACTGTTTTTT
TRBV21-1	TRBJ1-5	.	.	CASCSAGIVGNQPQHF	TGTGCCAGCTGCTCCGCAGGGATAGTTGGCAATCAGCCCCAGCATTTT
TRBV2	TRBJ2-2	.	TRBD1	CASSDQGASTGELFF	TGTGCCAGCAGTGATCAGGGGGCGAGCACCGGGGAGCTGTTTTTT
TRBV2	TRBJ2-1	.	.	CASNGWGGTYNEQFF	TGTGCCAGCAATGGGTGGGGGGGCACCTACAATGAGCAGTTCTTC
TRBV12-3/TRBV12-4	TRBJ1-1	once	.	CASSYLNTEAFF	TGTGCCAGCAGCTATTTGAACACTGAAGCTTTCTTT
TRBV30	TRBJ1-1	.	TRBD1	CAWRREGANPRSPEAFF	TGTGCCTGGAGGAGAGAGGGGGCAAACCCTCGCAGCCCTGAAGCTTTCTTT
TRBV13	TRBJ1-2	.	.	CASSFMGAGGYTF	TGTGCCAGCAGCTTTATGGGAGCGGGTGGCTACACCTTC
TRBV29-1	TRBJ2-7	.	TRBD1	CSVASTGTGDGYEQYF	TGCAGCGTTGCTTCTACCGGGACAGGGGACGGCTACGAGCAGTACTTC
TRBV15	TRBJ1-2	once	TRBD1	CATSRDRGPVNGYTF	TGTGCCACCAGCAGAGACAGGGGGCCGGTGAATGGCTACACCTTC
TRBV19	TRBJ2-7	.	.	CASSIQGHVSYEQYF	TGTGCCAGTAGTATCCAAGGACATGTCTCCTACGAGCAGTACTTC
TRBV11-3	TRBJ1-5	.	TRBD1	CASSLAGGHQPQHF	TGTGCCAGCAGCTTAGCAGGGGGCCATCAGCCCCAGCATTTT
TRBV11-3	TRBJ1-5	.	.	CASMERGAGNQPQHF	TGTGCCAGCATGGAACGGGGGGCCGGCAATCAGCCCCAGCATTTT
TRBV13	TRBJ2-7	.	.	CASSLGGKGEQYF	TGTGCCAGCAGCTTGGGAGGAAAGGGCGAGCAGTACTTC
TRBV7-2	TRBJ1-1	.	TRBD1	CASSPQGQGISEAFF	TGTGCCAGCAGCCCACAGGGACAGGGTATCTCTGAAGCTTTCTTT
TRBV5-1	TRBJ1-1	.	TRBD1	CASSTDRGVRATEAFF	TGCGCCAGCAGCACGGACAGGGGAGTTAGGGCCACTGAAGCTTTCTTT
TRBV7-2	TRBJ1-1	.	TRBD1	CASSFTGDREAFF	TGTGCCAGCAGCTTTACAGGGGATCGTGAAGCTTTCTTT
TRBV7-8	TRBJ1-2	.	TRBD1	CASSPRQGYYGYTF	TGTGCCAGCAGCCCACGACAGGGGTACTATGGCTACACCTTC
TRBV5-5	TRBJ2-3	.	TRBD2	CASSLGLAGSHGDTQYF	TGTGCCAGCAGCTTGGGACTAGCGGGGAGCCATGGAGATACGCAGTATTTT
TRBV4-1	TRBJ2-1	once	TRBD2	CASSPEASGGATNEQFF	TGCGCCAGCAGCCCAGAAGCGAGCGGGGGAGCTACGAATGAGCAGTTCTTC
TRBV27	TRBJ1-2	.	TRBD1	CASSSQGAPGYTF	TGTGCCAGCAGTTCACAGGGGGCGCCTGGCTACACCTTC
TRBV4-1	TRBJ1-6	once	.	CASSLTGYNSPLHF	TGCGCCAGCAGCCTAACGGGATATAATTCACCCCTCCACTTT
TRBV7-9	TRBJ2-1	.	TRBD1	CASSPDRGRSYNEQFF	TGTGCCAGCAGCCCGGACAGGGGGCGATCCTACAATGAGCAGTTCTTC
TRBV28	TRBJ1-1	once	.	CASSLSKGGGGPFAEAFF	TGTGCCAGCAGTCTATCCAAAGGGGGAGGGGGGCCCTTTGCTGAAGCTTTCTTT
TRBV9	TRBJ2-2	.	TRBD1	CASSPTGGNTGELFF	TGTGCCAGCAGCCCCACAGGGGGGAACACCGGGGAGCTGTTTTTT
TRBV5-8	TRBJ1-2	.	.	CASSNAPPVTF	TGTGCCAGCAGTAATGCCCCACCGGTCACCTTC
TRBV29-1	TRBJ1-3	once	.	CSVLPAGLGNTIYF	TGCAGCGTCCTCCCCGCGGGGCTCGGGAACACCATATATTTT